The clone carrying this T cell receptor (beta chain) was detected only a few times. Its specificity is not known. V lost 2 bases to trimming and J lost 3 bases; unmatched junction nucleotides: 4. The CDR3 is 14 amino acids. Germline CDR1 SGHDT, CDR2 YYEEEE. The data belong to a study of immune evolution from preneoplasia to lung adenocarcinoma. General study points: Highest clonality occurred in KRAS-mutant, not EGFR-mutant or double wild-type, nodules. Later-stage lesions seemingly showed higher T cell density and diversity than normal lung.

Only in-frame clones appear in the TCRdb table, and some are missing; sequencing was by immunoSEQ multiplex PCR. Here the sample spans several thousand clones, about 80% being singletons. Between about 2014 and 2018, patients underwent resection in Japan or China. Premalignant or tumor cells were enriched by macro-dissection after pathologic assessment. This sequence joins TRBV5-6 and TRBJ2-7; 8 bases agree with TRBD2. The sequence was collected from a person aged 60-80 years with lung adenocarcinoma. Sequenced input: FFPE minimally invasive lung adenocarcinoma tissue. CDR3 in amino acids: CASSFGLAGYEQYF. The CDR3 DNA reads TGTGCCAGCAGCTTTGGACTAGCAGGCTACGAGCAGTACTTC.